Below are 26 T cell receptor beta chains sequenced from a single sample in a study of blood T cell repertoires in COVID-19. Assay used: immunoSEQ multiplex PCR; TCRdb lists only in-frame clones, some missing. The sample shows about 56,000 clones, roughly 87% of them seen only once. Material: peripheral blood. The receptors were sampled from an older woman with COVID-19, enrolled during active disease.

This clone was counted once. This sequence joins TRBV30 and TRBJ1-4; the D is unclear. The CDR3 loop spans 13 amino acids. Germline CDR1 GTSNPN, CDR2 SVGIG (reference sequence). With 1 base removed from V and 10 bases from J, the gap between germline ends came to 13 bases. The CDR3 sequence is CAWSAGGYGKLFF. The CDR3 DNA is TGTGCCTGGAGTGCTGGCGGATATGGAAAACTGTTTTTT.

The CDR3 loop is CAWMVHTGRIGYTF. The CDR3 DNA reads as TGTGCCTGGATGGTACATACAGGGCGGATTGGCTACACCTTC. This chain links TRBV30 with TRBJ1-2; maybe TRBD1 (6 bases). Germline assignment: CDR1 GTSNPN and CDR2 SVGIG (reference sequence). This CDR3 has 14 amino acids. Trimming left V 4 bases short and J 7 bases short, with 19 bases between. The whole variable domain, remainder taken from reference TRBV30 and TRBJ1-2, is SQTIHQWPATLVQPVGSPLSLECTVEGTSNPNLYWYRQAAGRGLQLLFYSVGIGQISSEVPQNLSASRPQDRQFILSSKKLLLSDSGFYLCAWMVHTGRIGYTFGSGTRLTVV.

V is TRBV7-2 and J is TRBJ1-3; TRBD1 is a possible D gene (6 bases). Trimming removed 2 bases at V and 4 bases at J, with 12 bases between. The length of the CDR3 is 15 residues. Germline values: CDR1 SGHTA, CDR2 FQGNSA. The CDR3 sequence is CASSLTSGAGNTIYF. DNA for the CDR3: TGTGCCAGCAGCTTAACGTCAGGGGCAGGAAACACCATATATTTT.

The gene calls are TRBV30 and TRBJ2-3, with TRBD2 matching 7 bases. CDR1 and CDR2 (germline): GTSNPN, SVGIG (reference sequence). With 4 bases clipped from V and 1 base from J, the junction kept 8 bases outside the gene matches. The CDR3 extends over 15 amino acids. CDR3 sequence: CAWTRGLAGTDTQYF. CDR3 nucleotide sequence: TGTGCCTGGACCAGAGGGCTAGCGGGCACAGATACGCAGTATTTT.

This clone was picked up a small number of times. This chain connects TRBV19 to TRBJ2-7, with a possible D match to TRBD1 (6 bases). CDR3 length: 14 amino acids. V was cut by 5 bases and J by 6 bases, with 17 bases left in between. Germline V lookup: CDR1 LNHDA, CDR2 SQIVND (reference sequence). The CDR3, as DNA: TGTGCCAGTAGTCTGCAACAGGGAATTGGCGAGCAGTACTTC. Translated: CASSLQQGIGEQYF.

The chain joins TRBV6-5 to TRBJ1-3; a weak D match, TRBD1 (5 bases). CDR1 and CDR2 from the germline V gene are MNHEY and SVGAGI. The CDR3 covers 14 residues. V lost 9 bases and J lost 5, with 17 bases in between. The CDR3 protein is CASQSTVLRNTIYF. CDR3 DNA: TGTGCCAGTCAATCGACAGTCCTTAGAAACACCATATATTTT.

The CDR3 coding sequence is TGTGCCAGCAGCTTAGGTTTGGGCAGGTTCACAGATACGCAGTATTTT. Translating gives CASSLGLGRFTDTQYF. V and J are TRBV7-2 and TRBJ2-3; D uncertain. Between the trimmed V and J ends, which lost 1 base and 2 bases, there was a span of 13 bases. The CDR3 covers 16 residues. CDR1 SGHTA and CDR2 FQGNSA come from the germline V gene.

The chain links TRBV5-6 to TRBJ1-1, with TRBD1 matching over 8 bases. Germline CDR1 is SGHDT and CDR2 is YYEEEE. CDR3 size: 13 residues. V dropped 4 bases and J dropped 3; count of bases not matched to a gene: 2. CDR3 amino acids: CASSPDRDTEAFF. For the CDR3, the DNA is TGTGCCAGCAGCCCGGACAGGGACACTGAAGCTTTCTTT.

The J gene is TRBJ2-7, the V gene TRBV28, with 9 positions matching TRBD1. After removal of 6 bases from V and 0 bases from J, the junction contained 9 bases not matched to a gene. Germline loops: CDR1 MDHEN, CDR2 SYDVKM. This CDR3 is 16 amino acids long. DNA of the CDR3: TGTGCCAGCAGCTCAACCGGGACAGGGTTCTCCTACGAGCAGTACTTC. This translates into CASSSTGTGFSYEQYF.

The V call is TRBV5-1, the J call TRBJ2-7; D not resolved. Germline loops: CDR1 SGHRS, CDR2 YFSETQ. V lost 0 bases to trimming and J lost 3 bases, with 10 bases between them. This CDR3 region has 14 residues. CDR3 bases: TGCGCCAGCAGCTTGGACAGCAGGAACTACGAGCAGTACTTC. It yields the protein CASSLDSRNYEQYF.

The chain recombines TRBV5-6 with TRBJ1-2; D gene ambiguous. Trimming took 1 base from V and 3 from J, leaving 16 bases between them. This CDR3 is 16 amino acids long. CDR1 and CDR2 from the germline V gene are SGHDT and YYEEEE. In nucleotides, the CDR3 is TGTGCCAGCAGCTTGAGTTATCAGACGAGGCACTATGGCTACACCTTC. Residues: CASSLSYQTRHYGYTF.

The genes are TRBV3-1 (or the pseudogene TRBV3-2) and TRBJ1-2; 8 bases are shared with TRBD1. The germline V gene has CDR1 LGHDT and CDR2 YNNKEL (reference sequence). V trimming: 5 bases; J trimming: 6 bases; junction bases outside the gene matches: 11. The CDR3 is 15 residues long. CDR3 nucleotide sequence: TGTGCCAGCAGCTTCATCGACAGGGGCAACAATGGCTACACCTTC. Encoded protein: CASSFIDRGNNGYTF.

The chain recombines TRBV10-3 with TRBJ2-2; 9 nucleotides agree with TRBD1. Trimming removed 2 bases from V and 3 bases from J; junction bases left unmatched: 4. The CDR3 runs to 16 residues. Germline V gene data show CDR1 as ENHRY and CDR2 as SYGVKD. CDR3 nucleotides: TGTGCCATCAGTGAGCGTCGGACAGGGGACACCGGGGAGCTGTTTTTT. This translates into CAISERRTGDTGELFF.

The V gene is TRBV4-3, the J gene TRBJ1-2, with D unresolved. Germline CDR1 LGHNA, CDR2 YSLEER. The CDR3 has 14 amino acids. The V end was cut by 4 bases, the J end by 5 bases, with 14 bases between. The CDR3 region has the DNA TGCGCCAGCAGCCCGACCGGGTTAGATTATGGCTACACCTTC. This encodes CASSPTGLDYGYTF.

V and J are TRBV5-6 and TRBJ1-2, with unresolved D. Germline CDR1 SGHDT, CDR2 YYEEEE. The V gene lost 4 bases and the J gene lost 4 bases, with 14 bases spanning the gap. This CDR3 has 14 residues. CDR3 residues: CASSPTEKTYGYTF. DNA for the CDR3: TGTGCCAGCAGCCCCACAGAAAAAACCTATGGCTACACCTTC.

The chain has TRBV3-1 (or the pseudogene TRBV3-2) and TRBJ1-3; TRBD1 is a possible D gene (5 bases). CDR1 LGHDT and CDR2 YNNKEL come from the germline V gene (reference sequence). The V and J ends lost 0 bases and 2 bases respectively, with 14 bases between them. The CDR3 runs 17 residues. CDR3 sequence reads: CASSQDRQPTPGNTIYF. CDR3 bases: TGTGCCAGCAGCCAAGATCGACAGCCAACACCTGGAAACACCATATATTTT.

This clone was counted only a few times. This chain links TRBV10-3 with TRBJ1-1, with a tentative D call TRBD1 (5 bases). CDR1 is ENHRY and CDR2 is SYGVKD in the germline V gene. The V end was cut by 8 bases, the J end by 4 bases, with 20 bases between. The length of the CDR3 is 15 residues. The CDR3 DNA reads TGTGCCATCGGCAAAGCGAACAGGCGGGGCACTGAAGCTTTCTTT. It translates to CAIGKANRRGTEAFF.

The chain recombines TRBV6-6 with TRBJ2-1, with 10 bases matching TRBD2. From germline, CDR1 is MNHNY and CDR2 SVGAGI (reference sequence). After removal of 7 bases from V and 4 bases from J, the junction contained 10 bases not matched to a gene. The CDR3 length is 16 residues. CDR3 sequence reads: CASTTRERGGYNEQFF. CDR3 in DNA: TGTGCCAGCACAACGCGAGAGCGGGGGGGTTACAATGAGCAGTTCTTC.

CDR3 bases: TGTGCCAGCAGTGCCCCCGCAGGGCGTTCCTACGAGCAGTACTTC. It codes for CASSAPAGRSYEQYF. The chain employs TRBV28 and TRBJ2-7; tentatively, D is TRBD1 (5 bases). Germline CDR1 and CDR2: MDHEN and SYDVKM. The CDR3 loop spans 15 amino acids. Trimming left V 5 bases short and J 1 base short, with 15 bases between.

The genes are TRBV2 and TRBJ2-2, with D tentatively TRBD1 (5 bases). Germline assignment: CDR1 SNHLY and CDR2 FYNNEI. Between the trimmed V and J ends, which lost 6 bases and 4 bases, there was a span of 15 bases. The CDR3 has 15 residues. CDR3 coding DNA: TGTGCCAGCAGCGCAACAGGAGTGGGCACCGGGGAGCTGTTTTTT. Translated: CASSATGVGTGELFF.

Turning to this clone: Other DNA variants within this sample encode the same CDR3. This chain joins TRBV28 and TRBJ2-7, with D perhaps TRBD2 (7 bases). V shed 2 bases and J shed 0 bases, with 11 bases lying between them. This CDR3 comprises 15 residues. Germline assignment: CDR1 MDHEN and CDR2 SYDVKM. CDR3: CASSLSGTSSYEQYF. The DNA of the CDR3 is TGTGCCAGCAGTTTAAGCGGGACAAGCTCCTACGAGCAGTACTTC.

This chain uses TRBV27 with TRBJ1-5, with D possibly matching TRBD1 (6 bases). From germline, CDR1 is MNHEY and CDR2 SMNVEV (reference sequence). Trimming took 4 bases from V and 6 from J, leaving 13 bases between them. There are 14 residues in the CDR3. CDR3 residues: CASSSRAGVQPQHF. The CDR3 nucleotides read TGTGCCAGCAGTTCACGGGCAGGGGTTCAGCCCCAGCATTTT.

This chain connects TRBV12-3 or TRBV12-4 to TRBJ1-5, with D possibly matching TRBD1 (5 bases). Deletions cut 6 bases from V and 7 bases from J, with 13 bases between. This CDR3 is 13 amino acids long. In DNA, the CDR3 is TGTGCCAGCAGCTCAGGCCAGGGCCAGCCCCAGCATTTT. Translating it yields CASSSGQGQPQHF.

CDR3 in amino acids: CASSLLDSRSYNEQFF. Here the CDR3 DNA reads TGTGCCAGCAGCTTACTCGACAGCCGCTCCTACAATGAGCAGTTCTTC. The chain employs TRBV7-9 and TRBJ2-1, with D possibly being TRBD1 (5 bases). The CDR3 sequence is 16 residues long. CDR1 and CDR2 from the germline V gene are SEHNR and FQNEAQ (reference sequence). V was trimmed by 2 bases and J by 0 bases, leaving 11 bases between them.

The CDR3 DNA reads as TGCGCCAGCAGCCAAGGCCCCGGTGAGGGTAACTCCTACAATGAGCAGTTCTTC. Encoded protein: CASSQGPGEGNSYNEQFF. This sequence joins TRBV4-1 and TRBJ2-1, with D possibly being TRBD2 (5 bases). Deletions cut 1 base from V and 0 bases from J, with 16 bases between. The CDR3 has 18 residues. CDR1 is MGHRA, CDR2 YSYEKL, per germline.

The V gene is TRBV3-1 (or the pseudogene TRBV3-2), the J gene TRBJ2-3, with a possible D match to TRBD1 (6 bases). Germline lookup yields CDR1 LGHDT and CDR2 YNNKEL (reference sequence). CDR3 length: 15 amino acids. V lost 4 bases, J lost 4 bases, and 15 bases lay in between. This CDR3 is CASSRTGQDADTQYF. The CDR3 coding sequence is TGTGCCAGCAGCCGAACGGGACAAGATGCAGATACGCAGTATTTT.